Presented here are 13 T cell receptor beta chains from one specimen sequenced in a study of cytomegalovirus exposure and HLA in healthy donors. Assay used: immunoSEQ multiplex PCR; TCRdb lists only in-frame clones, some missing. Here the sample spans 150,000 to 200,000 clones, roughly 80% being singletons. The source material was PBMCs. The receptors were gathered from a man younger than 40 in good health and CMV-seropositive.

This rearrangement joins TRBV27 to TRBJ2-3; 12 bases are a match to TRBD1. J lost 7 bases, V lost 6 bases, and 8 bases had no gene match. The germline CDR1 and CDR2 sequences are MNHEY and SMNVEV (reference sequence). This CDR3 region has 15 residues. The CDR3 DNA reads TGTGCCAGCAGACTCGGGACAGGGGGCTTCAATACGCAGTATTTT. Its protein is CASRLGTGGFNTQYF.

The V and J genes are TRBV5-6 and TRBJ1-5; weak D call: TRBD1 (6 bases). CDR3 length: 16 residues. The V gene's germline CDR1 is SGHDT and CDR2 YYEEEE. V shed 3 bases and J shed 2 bases, with 15 bases lying between them. CDR3 residues: CASSSRQAGGNQPQHF. The CDR3 nucleotides read TGTGCCAGCAGCTCTCGACAGGCGGGGGGCAATCAGCCCCAGCATTTT.

The sample holds a few counts of this clone. The genes are TRBV2 and TRBJ1-5; D is perhaps TRBD1 (5 bases). CDR1 SNHLY and CDR2 FYNNEI come from the germline V gene. V gave up 6 bases and J gave up 5 bases, with 11 bases separating them. The CDR3 contains 13 residues. CDR3 sequence: CASRELGDQPQHF. In DNA, the CDR3 is TGTGCCAGCAGGGAGTTAGGGGATCAGCCCCAGCATTTT.

This clone was recorded only once. V usage is TRBV6-5 and J usage is TRBJ2-3; D is perhaps TRBD2 (5 bases). Germline lookup yields CDR1 MNHEY and CDR2 SVGAGI. The CDR3 consists of 15 residues. V was cut by 4 bases and J by 0 bases, with 11 bases left in between. The DNA for the CDR3 is TGTGCCAGCAGTTCCCTAGCAGGTAGCACAGATACGCAGTATTTT. Amino acids: CASSSLAGSTDTQYF.

The J gene is TRBJ2-7, the V gene TRBV6-1; 8 bases are a match to TRBD2. The CDR3 is 15 residues long. CDR1 is MNHNS, CDR2 SASEGT, per germline. The trim removed 4 bases at V and 3 bases at J, leaving 8 bases unmatched. CDR3 residues: CASSARASGFYEQYF. CDR3 coding DNA: TGTGCCAGCAGTGCTAGGGCTAGCGGGTTCTACGAGCAGTACTTC.

The chain recombines TRBV6-5 with TRBJ2-1, with D possibly being TRBD2 (6 bases). Between the trimmed V and J ends, which lost 2 bases and 8 bases, there was a span of 13 bases. The CDR3 has 14 amino acids. Germline V CDR1 and CDR2: MNHEY, SVGAGI. CDR3 in amino acids: CASSYPEGFDEQFF. CDR3 nucleotides: TGTGCCAGCAGTTACCCGGAGGGTTTCGATGAGCAGTTCTTC.

The chain combines TRBV4-2 with TRBJ2-3; possibly TRBD2 for D (6 bases). From germline, CDR1 is LGHNA and CDR2 YNFKEQ. Trimming took off 1 base at V and 1 base at J, with 15 bases between the two ends. This CDR3 region has 17 residues. The CDR3 loop is CASSQALAGGGTDTQYF. As DNA, the CDR3 is TGTGCCAGCAGCCAAGCTCTGGCCGGGGGAGGCACAGATACGCAGTATTTT.

V gene TRBV7-9 combines with J gene TRBJ2-7; D uncertain. V was trimmed by 0 bases and J by 0 bases, leaving 6 bases between them. CDR3 length: 14 amino acids. Germline CDR1 and CDR2: SEHNR and FQNEAQ (reference sequence). This CDR3 is CASSLAMASYEQYF. In DNA form, the CDR3 reads TGTGCCAGCAGCTTAGCAATGGCCTCCTACGAGCAGTACTTC. The full variable domain, in which reference TRBV7-9 and TRBJ2-7 provide the parts outside the CDR3, is DTGVSQNPRHKITKRGQNVTFRCDPISEHNRLYWYRQTLGQGPEFLTYFQNEAQLEKSRLLSDRFSAERPKGSFSTLEIQRTEQGDSAMYLCASSLAMASYEQYFGPGTRLTVT.

The chain combines TRBV6-5 with TRBJ2-5; D is ambiguous. Germline assignment: CDR1 MNHEY and CDR2 SVGAGI. The germline V and J ends were trimmed by 7 bases and 4 bases, with 13 bases remaining between them. The CDR3 covers 13 residues. CDR3 protein: CASMERGTETQYF. CDR3 bases: TGTGCCAGCATGGAGCGCGGAACAGAGACCCAGTACTTC.

About this clone itself: A read error may account for a junction end that differs from germline. The V gene is TRBV7-9, the J gene TRBJ2-5, with TRBD1 identical over 7 bases. In germline, CDR1 is SEHNR, CDR2 FQNEAQ (reference sequence). The CDR3 covers 14 residues. CDR3 amino acids: CAGSSQGPGETQYF. In DNA form, the CDR3 reads TGTGCCGGCAGCTCACAGGGGCCAGGGGAGACCCAGTACTTC.

The V call is TRBV6-4, the J call TRBJ2-1, with D tentatively TRBD1 (5 bases). CDR3 length: 12 residues. V dropped 2 bases and J dropped 8 bases, with 7 bases sitting between them. The germline CDR1 and CDR2 sequences are MRHNA and SNTAGT. CDR3 DNA: TGTGCCAGCAGTGACCTCAGGGATGAGCAGTTCTTC. Protein product: CASSDLRDEQFF.

The J gene is TRBJ1-2, the V gene TRBV5-1, with a tentative D call TRBD1 (6 bases). Trimming stripped 4 bases from V and 4 bases from J, with 17 bases between. The germline CDR1 and CDR2 sequences are SGHRS and YFSETQ. The CDR3 consists of 15 residues. CDR3 in DNA: TGCGCCAGCAGCACTTCCTCACAGGGAATCTATGGCTACACCTTC. Protein product: CASSTSSQGIYGYTF.

This clone was counted once. This chain connects TRBV18 to TRBJ1-1, with 7 bases fitting TRBD1. The CDR3 has 15 amino acids. CDR1 is KGHSH and CDR2 is LQKENI in the germline V gene. Trimming cost V 1 base and J 1 base; bases outside gene matches: 3. CDR3 DNA sequence: TGTGCCAGCTCACCACAGGGGGCAGAGAACACTGAAGCTTTCTTT. Translation: CASSPQGAENTEAFF.